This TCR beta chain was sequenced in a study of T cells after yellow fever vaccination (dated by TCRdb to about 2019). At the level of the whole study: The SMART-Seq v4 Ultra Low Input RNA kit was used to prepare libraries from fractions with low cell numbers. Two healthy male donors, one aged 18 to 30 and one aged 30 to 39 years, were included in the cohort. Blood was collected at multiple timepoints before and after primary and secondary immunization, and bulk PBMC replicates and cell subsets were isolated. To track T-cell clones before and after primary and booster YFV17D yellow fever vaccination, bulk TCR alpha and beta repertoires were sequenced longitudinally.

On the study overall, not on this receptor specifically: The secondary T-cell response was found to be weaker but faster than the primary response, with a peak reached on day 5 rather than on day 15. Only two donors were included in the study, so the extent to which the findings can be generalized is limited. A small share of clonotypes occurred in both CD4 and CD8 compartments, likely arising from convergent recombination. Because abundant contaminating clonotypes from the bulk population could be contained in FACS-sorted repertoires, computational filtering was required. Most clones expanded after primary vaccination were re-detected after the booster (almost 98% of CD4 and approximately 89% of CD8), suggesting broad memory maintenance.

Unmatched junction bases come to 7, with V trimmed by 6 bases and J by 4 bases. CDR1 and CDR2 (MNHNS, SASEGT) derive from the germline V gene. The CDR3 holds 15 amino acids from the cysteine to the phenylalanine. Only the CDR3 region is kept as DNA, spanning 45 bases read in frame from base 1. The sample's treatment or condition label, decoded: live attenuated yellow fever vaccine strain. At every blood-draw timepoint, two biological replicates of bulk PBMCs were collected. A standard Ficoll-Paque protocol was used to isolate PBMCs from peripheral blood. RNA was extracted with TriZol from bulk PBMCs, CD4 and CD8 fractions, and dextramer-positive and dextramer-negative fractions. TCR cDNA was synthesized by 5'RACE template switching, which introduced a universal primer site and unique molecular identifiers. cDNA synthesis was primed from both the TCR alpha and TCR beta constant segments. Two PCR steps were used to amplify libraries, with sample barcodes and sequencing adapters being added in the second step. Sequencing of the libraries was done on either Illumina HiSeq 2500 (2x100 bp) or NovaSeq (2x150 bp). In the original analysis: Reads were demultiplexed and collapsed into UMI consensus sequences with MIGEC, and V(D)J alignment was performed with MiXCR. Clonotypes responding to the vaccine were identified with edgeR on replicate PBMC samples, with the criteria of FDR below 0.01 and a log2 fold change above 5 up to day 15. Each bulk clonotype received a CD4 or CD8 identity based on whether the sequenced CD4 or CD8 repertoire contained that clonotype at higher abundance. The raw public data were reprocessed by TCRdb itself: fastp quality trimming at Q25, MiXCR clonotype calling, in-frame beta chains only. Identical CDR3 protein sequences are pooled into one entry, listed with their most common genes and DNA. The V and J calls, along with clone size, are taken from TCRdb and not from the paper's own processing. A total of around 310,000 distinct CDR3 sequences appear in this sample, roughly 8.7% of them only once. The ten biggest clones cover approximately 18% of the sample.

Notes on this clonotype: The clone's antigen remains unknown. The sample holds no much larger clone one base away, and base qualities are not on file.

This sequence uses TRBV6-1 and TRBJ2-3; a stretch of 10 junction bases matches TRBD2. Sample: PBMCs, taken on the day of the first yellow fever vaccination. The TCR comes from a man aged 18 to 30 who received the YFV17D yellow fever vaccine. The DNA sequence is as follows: TGTGCCAGCAGAGAAAGCGGGGGGGATGCAGATACGCAGTATTTT. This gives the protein CASRESGGDADTQYF.